This TCR beta chain emerged from a study of CD8 T cells in Susac syndrome. The CDR3 sequence is 15 residues long. Controls were drawn from healthy donors and were matched for age and sex. Random hexamers primed reverse transcription of about 0.45 to 1 ug RNA. Coverage of TCR beta CDR3 amplification by immunoSEQ multiplex PCR extended to 54 Vbeta and 13 Jbeta. TCRdb re-called the immunoSEQ multiplex PCR reads through MiXCR, storing one row per CDR3 protein. The sample includes 100,000 or so distinct CDR3 sequences, 85% to 95% of them seen just once. The TCR originated in a human donor in good health. The source material was CD4+ T cells from PBMCs. The V gene is TRBV21-1, the J gene TRBJ1-5. TRBV21-1 is a listed pseudogene. The CDR3 sequence is CASSKGRKSGQPQHF. The CDR3 DNA follows: TGTGCCAGCAGCAAAGGGAGGAAATCCGGTCAGCCCCAGCATTTT.